The rows below give T cell receptor beta chains drawn from one sample of a study of blood T cell repertoires in COVID-19. The protocol was immunoSEQ multiplex PCR, while the TCRdb copy is restricted to in-frame clones and leaves out a portion. The table shows around 130,000 clones, with over 80% occurring only once. Sequenced input: PBMCs or T cells enriched from blood (not recorded which). These receptors came from a man aged 25-45 years who had recovered from COVID-19. CDR3s include the opening cysteine and the closing phenylalanine or tryptophan. The D gene is left open where the match is weak. Size tells how often a clone was seen (once, few, many) or the class of an expanded clone, and some rows leave it out.

clone_size j_call d_call v_call cdr3_nt cdr3_aa
- TRBJ1-2 TRBD1 TRBV6-1 TGTGCCAGCAGTGAACAATTACAGGGGGCGGTTGGCTACACCTTC CASSEQLQGAVGYTF
- TRBJ1-6 TRBD1 TRBV7-2 TGTGCCAGCAGCTCACAGGGGAATTCACCCCTCCACTTT CASSSQGNSPLHF
- TRBJ2-3 TRBD1 TRBV19 TGTGCCAGTACGGGTCAGGGGGCAGATACGCAGTATTTT CASTGQGADTQYF
- TRBJ2-3 TRBD2 TRBV11-2 TGTGCCAGCACCTTAGCGGGAGGCACGACCCTTAGCACAGATACGCAGTATTTT CASTLAGGTTLSTDTQYF
- TRBJ1-4 - TRBV27 TGTGCCAGCAGTTTCTCAGGTGTCAGTGAAAAACTGTTTTTT CASSFSGVSEKLFF
- TRBJ1-1 TRBD1 TRBV19 TGTGCCAGTACCGCAGGCAGGGGGCAGAACACTGAAGCTTTCTTT CASTAGRGQNTEAFF
- TRBJ2-2 - TRBV7-9 TGTGCCAGCAGCCCCTGGCGGACAGCGAACACCGGGGAGCTGTTTTTT CASSPWRTANTGELFF
- TRBJ1-1 TRBD1 TRBV3-1/TRBV3-2 TGTGCCAGCAGCTTGGGAACAGGGGGAACTGAAGCTTTCTTT CASSLGTGGTEAFF
- TRBJ2-5 - TRBV13 TGTGCCAGCAGTCATAGGGGCCAACAAGAGACCCAGTACTTC CASSHRGQQETQYF
- TRBJ2-5 - TRBV19 TGTGCCAGTACCTCACTTTTGCCAGGAGGTCAAGAGACCCAGTACTTC CASTSLLPGGQETQYF
- TRBJ1-5 - TRBV15 TGTGCCACCAGCTCCCCGCGACAGGACTATCAGCCCCAGCATTTT CATSSPRQDYQPQHF
- TRBJ2-2 TRBD2 TRBV7-9 TGTGCCAGCAGCGGGGATGAGGCGGGAGGGCCTGGTACCGGGGAGCTGTTTTTT CASSGDEAGGPGTGELFF
- TRBJ2-1 - TRBV20-1 TGCAGTGCTAGTCTAGGGGCCGTCTACAATGAGCAGTTCTTC CSASLGAVYNEQFF
- TRBJ1-5 TRBD1 TRBV5-8 TGTGCCAGCAGCGTGGGACAGGGGCCTAATCAGCCCCAGCATTTT CASSVGQGPNQPQHF
few TRBJ2-1 TRBD2 TRBV11-2 TGTGCCAGCAGACGGCGGGAGGGGATACTATCAAGCTCCTACAATGAGCAGTTCTTC CASRRREGILSSSYNEQFF
few TRBJ2-5 - TRBV2 TGTGCCAGCAGTGAAGCAGTAGAAATAGAGACCCAGTACTTC CASSEAVEIETQYF
- TRBJ2-7 TRBD2 TRBV5-6 TGTGCCAGCAGCATTTCTAGCGGGCTCCCCCTATTCGAGCAGTACTTC CASSISSGLPLFEQYF
- TRBJ2-2 - TRBV11-2 TGTGCCAGCAGCTTACGGAGCAGAGAAGCTCACACCGGGGAGCTGTTTTTT CASSLRSREAHTGELFF
once TRBJ2-1 - TRBV2 TGTGCCAGCAGTGACAGGTCTGGCGAGCAGTTCTTC CASSDRSGEQFF
- TRBJ2-1 - TRBV12-3/TRBV12-4 TGTGCCAGCTCGCAGGGGCCCTACAATGAGCAGTTCTTC CASSQGPYNEQFF
- TRBJ2-1 TRBD1 TRBV5-1 TGCGCCAGCAGCGGCGGGACAGGGGGGTCCTACAATGAGCAGTTCTTC CASSGGTGGSYNEQFF
few TRBJ1-2 - TRBV6-5 TGTGCCAGCAGTAACCTTGAGGGGGAAGGCTACACCTTC CASSNLEGEGYTF
- TRBJ2-5 TRBD1 TRBV2 TGTGCCAGCAGCGAGGACAGGCTATCTGGTTGGACCCAGTACTTC CASSEDRLSGWTQYF